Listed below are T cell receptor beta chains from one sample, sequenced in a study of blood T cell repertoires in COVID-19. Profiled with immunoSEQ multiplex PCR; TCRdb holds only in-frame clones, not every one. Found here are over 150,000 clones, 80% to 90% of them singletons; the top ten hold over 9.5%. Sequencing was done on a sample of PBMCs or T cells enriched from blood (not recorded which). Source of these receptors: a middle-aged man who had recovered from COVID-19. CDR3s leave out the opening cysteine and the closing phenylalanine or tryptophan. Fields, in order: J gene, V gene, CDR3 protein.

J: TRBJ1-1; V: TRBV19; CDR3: ASMSTEAF
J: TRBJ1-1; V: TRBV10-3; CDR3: AISENPPPRVTEAF
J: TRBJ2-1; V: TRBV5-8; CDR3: ASSLTGYSYNEQF
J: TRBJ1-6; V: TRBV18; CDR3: ASSRRTDSFYNSPLH
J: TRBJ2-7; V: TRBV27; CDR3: ASSPLAQTYEQY
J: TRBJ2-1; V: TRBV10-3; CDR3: AISESLAGLNEQF
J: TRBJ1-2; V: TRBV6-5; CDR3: ASRKGTGSFYGYT
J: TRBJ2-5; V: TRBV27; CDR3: ASSSIRGAETQY
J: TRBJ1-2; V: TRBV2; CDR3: ASSLIYGYT
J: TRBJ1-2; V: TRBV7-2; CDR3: ASRYGGQYGYT
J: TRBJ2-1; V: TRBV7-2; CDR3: ASSPLPPSGSPQYNEQF
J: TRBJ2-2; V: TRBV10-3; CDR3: AIRAGQTTGELF
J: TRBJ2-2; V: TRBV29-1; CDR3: SVTSGNGGELF
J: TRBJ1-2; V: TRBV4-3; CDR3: ASSQEQGARGYGYT
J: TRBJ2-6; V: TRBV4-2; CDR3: ASSQDPKRAEPPGANVLT
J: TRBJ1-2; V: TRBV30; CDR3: AWSVTSYGYT
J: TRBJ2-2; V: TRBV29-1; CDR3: SVLTSVVTTGELF
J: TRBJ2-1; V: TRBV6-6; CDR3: ASSYTASAYNEQF
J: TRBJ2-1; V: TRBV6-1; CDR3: ASSERGNEQF